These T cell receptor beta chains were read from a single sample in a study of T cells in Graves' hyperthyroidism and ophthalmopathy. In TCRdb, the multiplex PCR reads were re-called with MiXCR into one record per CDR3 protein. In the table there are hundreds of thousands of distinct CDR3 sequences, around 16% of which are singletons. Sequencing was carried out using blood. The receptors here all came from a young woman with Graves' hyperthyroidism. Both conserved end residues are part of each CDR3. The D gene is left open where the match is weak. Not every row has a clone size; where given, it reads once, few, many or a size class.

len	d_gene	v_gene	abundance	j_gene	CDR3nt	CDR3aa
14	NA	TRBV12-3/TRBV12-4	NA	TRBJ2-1	TGTGCCAGCAGTTTAGGCCGGGGGCACAATGAGCAGTTCTTC	CASSLGRGHNEQFF
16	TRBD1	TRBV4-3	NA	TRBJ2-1	TGCGCCAGCAGCCAAGCGATCCGGACAGGGGGCTATGAGCAGTTCTTC	CASSQAIRTGGYEQFF
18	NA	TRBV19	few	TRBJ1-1	TGTGCCAGTAATTCCCCCGGGACCGCGGGCCTTCTGAACACTGAAGCTTTCTTT	CASNSPGTAGLLNTEAFF
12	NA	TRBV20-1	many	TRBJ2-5	TGCAGTGCTAGTCCGTACCAAGAGACCCAGTACTTC	CSASPYQETQYF
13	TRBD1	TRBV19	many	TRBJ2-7	TGTGCCAGTAGAGGACAGGGGGCTTACGAGCAGTACTTC	CASRGQGAYEQYF
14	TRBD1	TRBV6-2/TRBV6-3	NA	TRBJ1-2	TGTGCCAGCCGACGAGACAGGGGGCGCGATGGCTACACCTTC	CASRRDRGRDGYTF
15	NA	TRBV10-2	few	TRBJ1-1	TGCGCCAGCAGTGGGGACCGTATTCCGGACACTGAAGCTTTCTTT	CASSGDRIPDTEAFF
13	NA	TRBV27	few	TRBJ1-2	TGTGCCAGCAGGCCGGTCGCTCCGGAGGGCCACACCTTC	CASRPVAPEGHTF
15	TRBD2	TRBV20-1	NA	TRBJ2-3	TGCAGTGCCGACTCGCGGGAGAGTAGCACAGATACGCAGTATTTT	CSADSRESSTDTQYF
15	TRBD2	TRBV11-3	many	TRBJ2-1	TGTGCCAGCAGCCCGGGACTAGCGGGGGCTGGTGAGCAGTTCTTC	CASSPGLAGAGEQFF
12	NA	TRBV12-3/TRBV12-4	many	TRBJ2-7	TGTGCCAGCGGGGCGATACCCTACGAGCAGTACTTC	CASGAIPYEQYF
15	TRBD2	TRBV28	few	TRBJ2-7	TGTGCCAGCAGTGATCCGGGAGCGGGAGGTTACGAGCAGTACTTC	CASSDPGAGGYEQYF
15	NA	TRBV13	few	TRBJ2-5	TGTGCCAGCAGCTTAGGCGCGTTAGTTGAGGGGACCCAGTACTTC	CASSLGALVEGTQYF
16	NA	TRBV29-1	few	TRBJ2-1	TGCAGCGCTCGTAGCGGACCCGTTCGCTCCTACAATGAGCAGTTCTTC	CSARSGPVRSYNEQFF
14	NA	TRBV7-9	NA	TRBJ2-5	TGTGCCAGCAGCTTTCCCGGGAATGGAGAGACCCAGTACTTC	CASSFPGNGETQYF
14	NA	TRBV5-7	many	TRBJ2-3	TGTGCCAGCAGCTTACAGGGAGTCACAGATACGCAGTATTTT	CASSLQGVTDTQYF
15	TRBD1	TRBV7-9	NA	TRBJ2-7	TGTGCCAGCAGTCATGGGACAGGACTAACCTACGAGCAGTACTTC	CASSHGTGLTYEQYF
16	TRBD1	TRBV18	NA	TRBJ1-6	TGTGCCAGCTCACCCTCGGACAGGGGAGGTAATTCACCCCTCCACTTT	CASSPSDRGGNSPLHF
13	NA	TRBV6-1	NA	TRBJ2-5	TGTGCCAGCAGGGCCTCCCCGAGGGAGACCCAGTACTTC	CASRASPRETQYF
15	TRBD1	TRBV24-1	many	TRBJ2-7	TGTGCCACCAGTGATAAGGGACAGGGTCCAAGCGAGCAGTACTTC	CATSDKGQGPSEQYF
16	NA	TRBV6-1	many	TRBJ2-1	TGTGCCAGCAGTTATGATGGCAGTAGGCGTGGTGTTGAGCAGTTCTTC	CASSYDGSRRGVEQFF
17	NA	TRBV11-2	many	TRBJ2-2	TGTGCCAGCAGCTTAGTTTCCCCGATCTTCAACACCGGGGAGCTGTTTTTT	CASSLVSPIFNTGELFF
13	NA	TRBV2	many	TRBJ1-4	TGTGCCAGCAGTGGCGGGGAGGGTGAAAAACTGTTTTTT	CASSGGEGEKLFF
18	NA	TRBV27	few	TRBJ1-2	TGTGCCAGCAGTTTATCACCCCGGGCAGGGTCCGCTAACTATGGCTACACCTTC	CASSLSPRAGSANYGYTF
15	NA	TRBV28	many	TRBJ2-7	TGTGCCAGCAGTGGGATCAGACTGTTCTCCTACGAGCAGTACTTC	CASSGIRLFSYEQYF
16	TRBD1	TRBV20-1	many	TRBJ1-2	TGCAGTGCTCCCAAGTTGTGGACAGGGGGCGCGCAAGGCTACACCTTC	CSAPKLWTGGAQGYTF
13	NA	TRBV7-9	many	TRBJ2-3	TGTGCCAGCAGCTCCGAGATAAGGATGGTTCAGTATTTT	CASSSEIRMVQYF
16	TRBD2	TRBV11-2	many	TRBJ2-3	TGTGCCAGCAGCTTAGGTGGCGGGGGGGCCCTAGATACGCAGTATTTT	CASSLGGGGALDTQYF
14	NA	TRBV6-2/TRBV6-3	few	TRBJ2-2	TGTGCCAGCGGAAGACAGAGGAACACCGGGGAGCTGTTTTTT	CASGRQRNTGELFF
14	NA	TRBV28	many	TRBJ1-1	TGTGCCAGCATCTCCTCTGGGGGTAACACTGAAGCTTTCTTT	CASISSGGNTEAFF
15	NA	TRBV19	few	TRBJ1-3	TGTGCCACACACCCGGGGCTCAAGACTGGAAACACCATATATTTT	CATHPGLKTGNTIYF
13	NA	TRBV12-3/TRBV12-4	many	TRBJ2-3	TGTGCCAGCAGTTTGGACAGACCAGATACGCAGTATTTT	CASSLDRPDTQYF
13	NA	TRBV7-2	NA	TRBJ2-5	TGTGCCAGCAGACTGACCATTCGGGAGACCCAGTACTTC	CASRLTIRETQYF
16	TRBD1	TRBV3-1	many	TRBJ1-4	TGTGCCAGCAGCCACCTACGGGACAGGGGAAGTGAAAAACTGTTTTTT	CASSHLRDRGSEKLFF
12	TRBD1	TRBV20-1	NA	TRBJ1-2	TGCAGTGCTGACAGGGGGTCGGATGGCTACACCTTC	CSADRGSDGYTF
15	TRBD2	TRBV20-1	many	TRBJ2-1	TGCAGTGCTATTCCAAGCGGGAGGGCCACCAATGAGCAGTTCTTC	CSAIPSGRATNEQFF
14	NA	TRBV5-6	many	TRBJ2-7	TGTGCCAGCTTCTCAACAGGGACCTACTACGAGCAGTACTTC	CASFSTGTYYEQYF
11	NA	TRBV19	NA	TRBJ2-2	TGTGCCAGTATGGACACCGGGGAGCTGTTTTTT	CASMDTGELFF
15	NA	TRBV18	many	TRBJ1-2	TGTGCCAGCTCGCCTGTACCACGGCCGATCCACGGCTACACCTTC	CASSPVPRPIHGYTF
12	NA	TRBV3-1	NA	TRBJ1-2	TGTGCCAGCAGCCAAGCAAGGGTTGGCTACACCTTC	CASSQARVGYTF
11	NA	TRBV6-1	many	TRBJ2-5	TGTGCCAGCAGGACCCAAGAGACCCAGTACTTC	CASRTQETQYF
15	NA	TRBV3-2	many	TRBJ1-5	TGTGCCAGCAGCCAAGCAGGGATTGTTGATCAGCCCCAGCATTTT	CASSQAGIVDQPQHF
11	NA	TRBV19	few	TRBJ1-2	TGTGCCAGCCGAGGGGGAAAAGGCTACACCTTC	CASRGGKGYTF
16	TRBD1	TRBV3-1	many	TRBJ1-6	TGTGCCAGCAGCCGGTCGGCCGGGACAGTTGGGTCACCCCTCCACTTT	CASSRSAGTVGSPLHF
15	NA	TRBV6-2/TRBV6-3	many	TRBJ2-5	TGTGCCAGCAGTCGATCTAGCGTCCACGGGGAGACCCAGTACTTC	CASSRSSVHGETQYF
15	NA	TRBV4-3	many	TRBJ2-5	TGCGCCAGCAGCCAAGTCGGTGGCGGTCAAGAGACCCAGTACTTC	CASSQVGGGQETQYF
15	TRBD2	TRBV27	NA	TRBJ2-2	TGTGCCAGCAGTTACAGCGGGATGAACACCGGGGAGCTGTTTTTT	CASSYSGMNTGELFF
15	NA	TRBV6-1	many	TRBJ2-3	TGTGCCAGCAGTGAAGCGTGGACTAGCACAGATACGCAGTATTTT	CASSEAWTSTDTQYF
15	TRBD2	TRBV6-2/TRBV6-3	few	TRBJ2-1	TGTGCCAGCAGTTATGGTACTAGCGGGAGTGATGAGCAGTTCTTC	CASSYGTSGSDEQFF
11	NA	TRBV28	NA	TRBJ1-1	TGTGCCAGCCAGTCGAACACTGAAGCTTTCTTT	CASQSNTEAFF
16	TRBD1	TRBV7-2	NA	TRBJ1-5	TGTGCCAGCAGCTTATTTTGGACAGGGGGCAATCAGCCCCAGCATTTT	CASSLFWTGGNQPQHF
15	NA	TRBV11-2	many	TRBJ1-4	TGTGCCAGCAGCATCGGGCAGGCGCTGGATGAAAAACTGTTTTTT	CASSIGQALDEKLFF
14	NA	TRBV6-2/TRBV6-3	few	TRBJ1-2	TGTGCCAGCAGCGACCCGAGCGGGGGTAAGGGCTACACCTTC	CASSDPSGGKGYTF
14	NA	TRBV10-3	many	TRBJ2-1	TGTGCCATCAGTGGGGAACCGTCCTACAATGAGCAGTTCTTC	CAISGEPSYNEQFF
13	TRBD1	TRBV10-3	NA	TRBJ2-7	TGTGCCACCTACAGGGGTGGTAAGTACGAGCAGTACTTC	CATYRGGKYEQYF
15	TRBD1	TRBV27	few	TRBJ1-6	TGTGCCAGCAGTTTTATGGGACAGCTTAATTCACCCCTCCACTTT	CASSFMGQLNSPLHF
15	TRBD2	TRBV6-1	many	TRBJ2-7	TGTGCCAGCAGTCCCGGACTAGCGGGAGTTCGGGAGCAGTACTTC	CASSPGLAGVREQYF
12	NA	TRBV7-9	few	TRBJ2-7	TGTGCCAGCAGCTTAGTGGTTGATCAGCAGTACTTC	CASSLVVDQQYF
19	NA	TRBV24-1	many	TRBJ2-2	TGTGCCACCAGTGTCTCCGTAACGGGGTACGGTTACGCGGCCGGGGAGCTGTTTTTT	CATSVSVTGYGYAAGELFF
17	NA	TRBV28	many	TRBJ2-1	TGTGCCAGCAGTTTATCGGTCGGGACTTCGGTATACAATGAGCAGTTCTTC	CASSLSVGTSVYNEQFF